The entry below gives a single TCR beta chain sequence along with its context. Which antigen it targets is not known. Per-base quality was not reported, and no clone a single base away is much larger than it. This entry belongs to a study of T cell responses to AZD1222 COVID-19 vaccine (dated by TCRdb to 2020 to 2023). About the investigation overall: A total of 240 or so trial participants underwent TCR sequencing, of whom roughly 210 had received two doses of AZD1222 and 26 had received two doses of the MenACWY control vaccine. Trial participants were enrolled by age into subgroups of 18-55, 56-69 and 70-plus years, and 148, 28 and 57 TCR-sequenced participants, respectively, were included in these subgroups. The paper as a whole reports these results and caveats: Conclusions about previously exposed vaccinees are limited, since just 6 or 7 AZD1222 recipients were seropositive for SARS-CoV-2 at baseline. Epitopes outside the regions mutated in the B.1.351 and B.1.1.7 variants were reportedly recognized by nearly half of the unique spike-specific TCRs. The 56-69-year group was small, and its depth increase did not reach significance, likely because of low power. Vaccine-associated CD4 TCRs spanned the whole spike protein, with dominant responses in regions 160-218 and 743-854. After two AZD1222 doses, spike-specific TCR breadth and depth were significantly higher than at day 0 and than in MenACWY recipients. Most participants were white British and females outnumbered males, and the authors suggested that clonal diversity may have been underestimated. No day 14 peak-response samples were available, so repertoires were characterized only after the peak T cell response.

The CDR3 regions of human TCRbeta chains were analyzed by immunosequencing. Under the source paper's analysis protocol: Repertoire TCRs were matched against a reference library of SARS-CoV-2-specific TCRs generated with the MIRA antigen-specificity platform. Breadth was defined as the fraction of unique TCRs that were SARS-CoV-2-associated, and depth was defined as the fraction of total T cells that were SARS-CoV-2-associated. Using the MIRA data, each spike-specific TCR was mapped to the spike region that the TCR reacts to and placed in a CD4 or CD8 class. Log10-transformed breadth and depth values were compared by one-way ANOVA with Sidak's multiple comparisons tests. TCRdb carries this immuneACCESS record with in-frame sequences only. Its versions omit some clonotypes, under half of them owing to an unresolved V gene in the studies checked, with the rest unexplained. From that table come the V and J calls and clone size; the DNA was used to work out D and trimming. This sample has 200,000 to 250,000 clones in its table, and about 95% of those were observed once. Approximately 1.5% of the sample lies in the top ten.

The CDR3 goes from the cysteine to the phenylalanine over 14 residues. Only CDR3 DNA is held: 42 bases, read in frame from base 1. According to the germline V gene (reference sequence), CDR1 reads GTSNPN and CDR2 reads SVGIG. Relative to germline, V is 0 bases shorter and J is 3 bases shorter, with 9 bases between their ends. The sample's time point label is to be understood as: about 28 days (+/-7) after the second vaccine dose. Reading the label with the study, this specimen's treatment or condition is: meningococcal conjugate vaccine given as trial control. Samples from vaccinated people were obtained from the UK trials COV001 and COV002, which included a single-blind randomized controlled phase 2/3 trial of AZD1222 (ChAdOx1 nCoV-19) in healthy adults. For TCRbeta chain sequencing, PBMC samples from trial participants were taken at day 0 and at day 28 after the second dose.

This receptor was taken from an adult who received the MenACWY meningococcal vaccine as a control. The rearrangement combines TRBV30 with TRBJ1-5; a weak D assignment points to TRBD1 (5 bases agree). The sample was peripheral blood, taken 28 days after the second dose of the MenACWY control vaccine. The sequenced DNA: TGTGCCTGGAGTGTAGCAGGGTCCAATCAGCCCCAGCATTTT. It specifies CAWSVAGSNQPQHF.